The entry that follows covers one TCR beta chain sequence. This sample is part of a study of control samples from healthy donors and cancer patients. TCRdb's table, derived via immunoSEQ multiplex PCR, lists solely in-frame clones and lacks some. Among 70,000 to 80,000 clones listed, about four fifths were seen once. Specimen: blood. The receptor's source is a man aged 45-60 years in good health.

CDR3 residues: CASSNFAAYEQYF. The CDR3 DNA sequence: TGTGCCAGCAGTAATTTTGCGGCCTACGAGCAGTACTTC. The V gene is TRBV6-2 or TRBV6-3, the J gene TRBJ2-7, with D unresolved. This CDR3 is 13 amino acids long. CDR1 is MNHEY and CDR2 is SVGEGT in the germline V gene. V was shortened by 5 bases and J by 2 bases, with 10 bases between the two germline ends.